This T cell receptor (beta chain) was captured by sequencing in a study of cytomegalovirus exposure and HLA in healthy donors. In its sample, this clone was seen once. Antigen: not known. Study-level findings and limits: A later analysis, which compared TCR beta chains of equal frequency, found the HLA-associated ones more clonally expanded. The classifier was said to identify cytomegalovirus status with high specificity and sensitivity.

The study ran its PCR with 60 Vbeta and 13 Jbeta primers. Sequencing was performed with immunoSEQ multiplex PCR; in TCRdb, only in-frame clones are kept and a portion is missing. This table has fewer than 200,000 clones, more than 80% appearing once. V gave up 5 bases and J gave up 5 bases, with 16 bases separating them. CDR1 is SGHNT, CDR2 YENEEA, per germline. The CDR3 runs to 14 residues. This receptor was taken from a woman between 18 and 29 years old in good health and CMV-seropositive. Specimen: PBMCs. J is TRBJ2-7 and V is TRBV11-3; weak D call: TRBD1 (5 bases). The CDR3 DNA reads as TGTGCCAGCAGCCCAGGTGCAGGGCGCCACGAGCAGTACTTC. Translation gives CASSPGAGRHEQYF. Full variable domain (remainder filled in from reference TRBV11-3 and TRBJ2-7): EAGVVQSPRYKIIEKKQPVAFWCNPISGHNTLYWYLQNLGQGPELLIRYENEEAVDDSQLPKDRFSAERLKGVDSTLKIQPAELGDSAVYLCASSPGAGRHEQYFGPGTRLTVT.